This T cell receptor beta chain came from a study of early T cells in non-severe SARS-CoV-2 infection. Study-level background: Whole-blood bulk RNA, unsorted, was sequenced, and chains were unpaired. Regarding the study as a whole: Anti-spike CD8 responses were favored in VDJdb matching, and private and CD4 specificities were missed.

This clonotype was detected many times. Its antigen is not identified. Attachment of unique molecular identifiers was made to individual cDNA molecules. TCRdb re-called the 5' RACE reads with MiXCR, one entry per CDR3 protein. The sample includes tens of thousands of distinct CDR3 sequences, around 5.2% seen only once; the top ten take under 6%. Material: whole blood. The sequence was collected from an adult who was a healthcare worker with PCR-confirmed SARS-CoV-2 infection or an uninfected control (not recorded which).

The CDR3 DNA reads as TGCGCCAGCAGCTTGGCCTTTACGACAGGGGAATCCTACAATGAGCAGTTCTTC. This gives the protein CASSLAFTTGESYNEQFF. This rearrangement joins TRBV5-1 to TRBJ2-1, with 8 positions matching TRBD1. CDR1 is SGHRS and CDR2 is YFSETQ in the germline V gene. With V trimmed by 0 bases and J by 1 base, 9 bases remained unmatched. The CDR3 consists of 18 residues.